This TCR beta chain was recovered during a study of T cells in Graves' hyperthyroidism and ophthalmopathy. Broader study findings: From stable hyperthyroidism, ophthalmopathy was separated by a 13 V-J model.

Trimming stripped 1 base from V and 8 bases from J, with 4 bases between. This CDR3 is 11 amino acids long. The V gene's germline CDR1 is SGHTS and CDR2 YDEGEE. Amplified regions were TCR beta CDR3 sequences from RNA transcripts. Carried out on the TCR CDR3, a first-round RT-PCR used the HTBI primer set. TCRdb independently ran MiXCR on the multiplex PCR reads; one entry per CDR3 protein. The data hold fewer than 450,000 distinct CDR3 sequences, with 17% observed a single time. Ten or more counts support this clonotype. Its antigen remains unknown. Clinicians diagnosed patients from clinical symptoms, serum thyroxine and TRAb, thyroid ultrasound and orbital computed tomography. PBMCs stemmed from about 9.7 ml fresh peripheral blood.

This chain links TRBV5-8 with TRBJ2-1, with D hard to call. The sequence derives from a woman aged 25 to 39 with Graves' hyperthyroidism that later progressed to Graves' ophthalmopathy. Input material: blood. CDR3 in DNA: TGTGCCAGCAGCTTGATCGATGAGCAGTTCTTC. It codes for CASSLIDEQFF.